This T cell receptor (beta chain) was identified in a study of shared clonotypes between healthy human individuals. CDR3 size: 15 residues. CDR1 is LGHNA and CDR2 is YNFKEQ in the germline V gene. The germline V and J ends were trimmed by 0 bases and 8 bases, with 13 bases remaining between them. For unsorted samples, genomic DNA was extracted from 94 million or so PBMCs. The authors ran unsorted PBMC replicate PCRs on about 310 ng DNA, around 33,000 T cell genomes. Data came from immunoSEQ multiplex PCR; TCRdb stores just in-frame clones and leaves some out. Altogether over 400,000 clones are present, approximately 81% being singletons, with the ten largest covering 12%.

The sequence was obtained from a woman aged 40 to 50 in good health. Some clones in this sample may be carry-over from other donors' samples. The source material was PBMCs. This sequence joins TRBV4-2 and TRBJ1-4; D unclear. The CDR3 coding sequence is TGTGCCAGCAGCCAAGAGCCCCCGCCCCAAGAAAAACTGTTTTTT. Translating gives CASSQEPPPQEKLFF.